This TCR beta chain came from a study of T-cell memory formation after mild COVID-19. The study, taken as a whole, reports: Those CD4+ clones that contracted were mainly in CM and EM (CD8+ ones in EMRA). Contracting clones from day 15 to 85 had balanced CD4/CD8; later expanders favoured CD4+. Clonal second-wave expansions that peaked on day 37 had unconfirmed SARS-CoV-2 specificity.

5'RACE, which relied on constant-segment primers, yielded TCR alpha and TCR beta cDNA libraries carrying sample barcodes and UMIs. TCRdb processed the 5' RACE reads anew with MiXCR; each CDR3 protein has one entry. This sample has 500,000 to 650,000 distinct CDR3 sequences, with approximately 21% found just once. As concerns this clonotype: Antigen specificity is unknown.

This TCR came from an adult woman who had mild COVID-19 (a few samples of this study predate the infection). Cell type and time point are not known. The sample was PBMCs or a T cell subset sorted from them (not recorded which).

The DNA for the CDR3 is TGCGCCAGCAGCCGACAGGGGACCCCTGAATACGAGCAGTACTTC. Its translation: CASSRQGTPEYEQYF. The chain has TRBV4-1 and TRBJ2-7; 8 bases align to TRBD1. The ends lost 4 bases at V and 4 bases at J; junction bases unmatched: 9. The CDR3 is 15 residues long. Germline CDR1 MGHRA, CDR2 YSYEKL.